This record concerns one T cell receptor (beta chain) sequence. Clones were read by immunoSEQ multiplex PCR, and TCRdb kept only the in-frame ones, dropping some. Of some 150,000 clones in the sample, roughly 90% were seen once. This specimen belongs to a study of T cell responses to AZD1222 COVID-19 vaccine. V lost 2 bases and J 8 bases, leaving 13 bases between the germline ends. Germline CDR1 is LGHDT and CDR2 is YNNKEL (reference sequence). This CDR3 has 14 residues. The chain has TRBV3-1 (or the pseudogene TRBV3-2) and TRBJ2-1; D gene uncertain. Sequences were derived from peripheral blood, sampled 28 days after the second AZD1222 dose. The TCR sequence derives from an adult who received the AZD1222 COVID-19 vaccine. For the CDR3, the DNA is TGTGCCAGCAGCCAACCCTCCAGGAGTGATGAGCAGTTCTTC. It translates to CASSQPSRSDEQFF.